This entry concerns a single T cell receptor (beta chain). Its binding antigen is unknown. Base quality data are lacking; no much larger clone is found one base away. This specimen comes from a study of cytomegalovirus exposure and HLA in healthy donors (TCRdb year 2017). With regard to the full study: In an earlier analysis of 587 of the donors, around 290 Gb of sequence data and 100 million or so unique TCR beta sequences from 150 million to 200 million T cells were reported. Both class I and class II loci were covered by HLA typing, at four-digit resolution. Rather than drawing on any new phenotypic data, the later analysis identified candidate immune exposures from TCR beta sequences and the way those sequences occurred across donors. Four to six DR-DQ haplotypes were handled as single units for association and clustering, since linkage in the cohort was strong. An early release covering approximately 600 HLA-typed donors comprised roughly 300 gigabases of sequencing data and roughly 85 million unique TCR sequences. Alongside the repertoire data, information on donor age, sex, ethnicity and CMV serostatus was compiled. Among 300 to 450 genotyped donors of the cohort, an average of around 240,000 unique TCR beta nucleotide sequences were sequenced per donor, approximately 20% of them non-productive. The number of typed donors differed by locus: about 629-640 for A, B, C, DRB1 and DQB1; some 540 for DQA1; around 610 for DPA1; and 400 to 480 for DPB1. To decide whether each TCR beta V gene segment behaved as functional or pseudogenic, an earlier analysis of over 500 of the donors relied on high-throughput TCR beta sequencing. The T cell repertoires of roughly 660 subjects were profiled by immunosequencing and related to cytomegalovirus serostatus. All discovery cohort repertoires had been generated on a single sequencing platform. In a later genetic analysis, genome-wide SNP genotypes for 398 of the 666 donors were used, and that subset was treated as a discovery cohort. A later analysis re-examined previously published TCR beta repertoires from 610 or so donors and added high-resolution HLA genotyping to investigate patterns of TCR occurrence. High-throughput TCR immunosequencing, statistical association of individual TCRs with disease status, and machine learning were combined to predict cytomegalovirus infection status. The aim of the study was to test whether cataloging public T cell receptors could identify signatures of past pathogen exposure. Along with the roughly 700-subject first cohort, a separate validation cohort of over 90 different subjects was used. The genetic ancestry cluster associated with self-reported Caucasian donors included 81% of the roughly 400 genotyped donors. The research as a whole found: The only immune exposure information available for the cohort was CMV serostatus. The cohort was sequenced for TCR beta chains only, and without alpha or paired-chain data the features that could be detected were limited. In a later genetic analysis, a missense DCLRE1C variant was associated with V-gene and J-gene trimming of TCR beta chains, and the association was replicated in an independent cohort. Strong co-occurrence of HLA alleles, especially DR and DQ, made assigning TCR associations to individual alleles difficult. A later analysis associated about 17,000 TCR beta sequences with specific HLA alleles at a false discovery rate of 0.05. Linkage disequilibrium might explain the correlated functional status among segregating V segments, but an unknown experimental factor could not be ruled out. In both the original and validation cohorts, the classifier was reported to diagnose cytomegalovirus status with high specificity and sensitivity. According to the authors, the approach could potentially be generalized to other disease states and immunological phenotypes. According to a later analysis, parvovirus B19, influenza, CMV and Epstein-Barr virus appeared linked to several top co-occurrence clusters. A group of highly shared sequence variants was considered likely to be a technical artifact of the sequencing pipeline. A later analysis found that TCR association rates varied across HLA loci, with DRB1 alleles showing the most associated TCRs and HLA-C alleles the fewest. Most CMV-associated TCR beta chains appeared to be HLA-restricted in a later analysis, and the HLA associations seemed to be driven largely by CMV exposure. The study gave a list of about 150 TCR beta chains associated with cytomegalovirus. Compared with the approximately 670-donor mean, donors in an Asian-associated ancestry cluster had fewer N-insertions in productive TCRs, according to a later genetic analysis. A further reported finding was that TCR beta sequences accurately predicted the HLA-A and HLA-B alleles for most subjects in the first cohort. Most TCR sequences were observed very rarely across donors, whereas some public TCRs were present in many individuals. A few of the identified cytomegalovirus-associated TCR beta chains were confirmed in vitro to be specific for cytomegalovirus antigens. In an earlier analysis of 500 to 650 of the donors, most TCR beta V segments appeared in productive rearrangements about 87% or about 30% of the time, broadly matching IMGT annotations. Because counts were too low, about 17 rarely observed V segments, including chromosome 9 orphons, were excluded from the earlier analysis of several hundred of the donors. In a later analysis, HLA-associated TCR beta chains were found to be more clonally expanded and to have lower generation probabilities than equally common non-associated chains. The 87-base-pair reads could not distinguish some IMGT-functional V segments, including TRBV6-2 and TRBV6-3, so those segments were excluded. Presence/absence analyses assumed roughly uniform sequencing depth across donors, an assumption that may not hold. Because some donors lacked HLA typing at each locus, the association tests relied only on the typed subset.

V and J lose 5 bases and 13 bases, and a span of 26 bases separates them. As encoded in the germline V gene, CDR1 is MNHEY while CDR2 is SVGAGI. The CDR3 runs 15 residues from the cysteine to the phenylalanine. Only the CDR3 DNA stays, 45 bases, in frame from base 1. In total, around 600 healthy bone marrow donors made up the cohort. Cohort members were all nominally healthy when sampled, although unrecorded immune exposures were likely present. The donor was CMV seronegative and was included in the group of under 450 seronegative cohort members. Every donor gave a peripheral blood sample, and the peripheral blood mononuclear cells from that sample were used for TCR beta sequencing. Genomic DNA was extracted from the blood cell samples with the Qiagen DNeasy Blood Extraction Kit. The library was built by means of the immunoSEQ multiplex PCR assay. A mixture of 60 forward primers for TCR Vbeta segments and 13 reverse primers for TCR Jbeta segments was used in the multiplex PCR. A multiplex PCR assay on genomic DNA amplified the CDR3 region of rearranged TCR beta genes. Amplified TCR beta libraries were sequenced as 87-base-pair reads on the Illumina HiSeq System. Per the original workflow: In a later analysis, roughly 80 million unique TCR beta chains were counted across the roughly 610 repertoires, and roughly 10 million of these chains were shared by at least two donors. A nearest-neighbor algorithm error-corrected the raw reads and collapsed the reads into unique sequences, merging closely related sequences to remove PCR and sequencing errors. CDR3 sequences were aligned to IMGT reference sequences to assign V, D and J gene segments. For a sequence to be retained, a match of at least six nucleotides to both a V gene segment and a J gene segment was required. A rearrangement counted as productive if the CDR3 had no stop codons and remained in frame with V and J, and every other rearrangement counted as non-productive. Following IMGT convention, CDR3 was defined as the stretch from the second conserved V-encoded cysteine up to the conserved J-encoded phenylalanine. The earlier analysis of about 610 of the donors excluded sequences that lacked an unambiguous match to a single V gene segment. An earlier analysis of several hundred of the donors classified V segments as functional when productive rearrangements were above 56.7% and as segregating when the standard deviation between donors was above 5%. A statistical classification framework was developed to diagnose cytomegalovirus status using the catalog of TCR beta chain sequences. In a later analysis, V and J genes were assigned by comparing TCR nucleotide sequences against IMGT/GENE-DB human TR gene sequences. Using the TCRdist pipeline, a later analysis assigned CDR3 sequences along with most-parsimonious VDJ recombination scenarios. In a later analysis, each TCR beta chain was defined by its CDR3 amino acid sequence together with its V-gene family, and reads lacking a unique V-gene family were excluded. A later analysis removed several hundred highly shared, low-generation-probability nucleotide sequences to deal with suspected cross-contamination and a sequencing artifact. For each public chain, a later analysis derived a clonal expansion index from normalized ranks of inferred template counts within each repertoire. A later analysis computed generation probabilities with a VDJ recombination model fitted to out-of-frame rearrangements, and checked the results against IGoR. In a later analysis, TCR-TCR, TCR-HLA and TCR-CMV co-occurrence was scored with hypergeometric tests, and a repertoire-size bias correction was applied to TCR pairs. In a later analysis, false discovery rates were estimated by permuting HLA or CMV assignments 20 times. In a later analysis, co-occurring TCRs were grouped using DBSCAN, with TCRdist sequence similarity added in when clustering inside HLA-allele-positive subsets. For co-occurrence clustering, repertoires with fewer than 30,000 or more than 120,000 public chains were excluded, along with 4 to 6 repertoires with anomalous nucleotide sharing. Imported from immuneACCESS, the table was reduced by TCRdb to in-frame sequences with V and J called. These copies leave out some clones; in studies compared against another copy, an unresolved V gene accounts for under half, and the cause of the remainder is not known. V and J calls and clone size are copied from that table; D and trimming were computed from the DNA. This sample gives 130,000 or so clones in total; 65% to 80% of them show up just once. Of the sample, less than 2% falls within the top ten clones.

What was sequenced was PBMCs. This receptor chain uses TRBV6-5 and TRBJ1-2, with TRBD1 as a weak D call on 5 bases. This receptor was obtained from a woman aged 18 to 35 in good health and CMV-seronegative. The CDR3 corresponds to CASSRSSGRDIFRTF. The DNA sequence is TGTGCCAGCAGTAGGTCCTCTGGCAGGGATATCTTTCGCACCTTC.